What follows are 20 T cell receptor beta chains derived from one specimen sequenced in a study of lymphopenia after photon versus proton radiotherapy. Measured with immunoSEQ multiplex PCR; TCRdb has only the in-frame clones, and not every one. The sample lists 83,000 or so clones, around 83% occurring once. The sequencing used peripheral blood, collected from a patient treated with proton-based radiotherapy. These TCRs come from a man between 60 and 75 years old with pancreatic cancer.

With regard to this clone: At one of its ends the junction is not consistent with the germline gene, which may arise from a read error. The chain carries TRBV7-7 and TRBJ1-4; 9 bases align to TRBD1. The CDR3 loop spans 16 amino acids. Germline V gene data show CDR1 as SSHAT and CDR2 as FNYEAQ (reference sequence). The CDR3 protein is CASTNKSGQGNEKLFF. Written as DNA, the CDR3 is TGTGCTAGCACCAACAAGTCAGGACAGGGGAATGAAAAACTGTTTTTT.

V gene TRBV7-9 combines with J gene TRBJ2-7; TRBD1 matches 11 bases. CDR3 length equals 16 residues. Germline assignment: CDR1 SEHNR and CDR2 FQNEAQ (reference sequence). The V gene end was trimmed by 1 base and the J gene end by 4 bases; junction bases not matched to a gene: 6. CDR3 loop: CASSLGGQGDDYEQYF. The CDR3 region has the DNA TGTGCCAGCAGCTTAGGGGGACAGGGGGATGATTACGAGCAGTACTTC.

This sequence joins TRBV28 and TRBJ1-5, with 7 bases lining up with TRBD1. This CDR3 region has 14 residues. Germline values: CDR1 MDHEN, CDR2 SYDVKM. The trim removed 6 bases at V and 2 bases at J, leaving 4 bases unmatched. Written as DNA, the CDR3 is TGTGCCAGCAGATCCGGGACAGGCAATCAGCCCCAGCATTTT. Translated: CASRSGTGNQPQHF.

The chain is built from TRBV10-3 and TRBJ1-5, with 7 bases aligning to TRBD1. Per the germline V gene, CDR1 is ENHRY and CDR2 is SYGVKD. V lost 10 bases to trimming and J lost 1 base; unmatched junction nucleotides: 4. The CDR3 spans 13 residues. DNA of the CDR3: TGTGCCACTTCGGACAGGAGCAATCAGCCCCAGCATTTT. It is translated as CATSDRSNQPQHF.

The V and J genes are TRBV28 and TRBJ1-5; 12 bases are a match to TRBD1. Germline lookup yields CDR1 MDHEN and CDR2 SYDVKM. Trimming took 6 bases from V and 2 from J; bases not matched to a gene: 8. The CDR3 is 17 residues long. This CDR3 is CASRGDRGRFGNQPQHF. CDR3 nucleotide sequence: TGTGCCAGCAGGGGGGACAGGGGGCGCTTCGGCAATCAGCCCCAGCATTTT. Looking up the rest from reference TRBV28 and TRBJ1-5 gives the full variable domain: DVKVTQSSRYLVKRTGEKVFLECVQDMDHENMFWYRQDPGLGLRLIYFSYDVKMKEKGDIPEGYSVSREKKERFSLILESASTNQTSMYLCASRGDRGRFGNQPQHFGDGTRLSIL.

This chain connects TRBV11-1 to TRBJ2-1; tentative D call: TRBD2 (6 bases). The CDR3 sequence is 15 residues long. Germline loops: CDR1 SGHAT, CDR2 FQDESV (reference sequence). Trimming shortened V by 3 bases and J by 4 bases, and 13 bases separated the two germline ends. CDR3 in amino acids: CASSLGGTDYNEQFF. Here the CDR3 DNA reads TGTGCCAGCAGCTTGGGCGGGACCGATTACAATGAGCAGTTCTTC.

The rearrangement uses TRBV27 and TRBJ2-3, with 7 bases matching TRBD2. The CDR3 has 15 residues. Germline values: CDR1 MNHEY, CDR2 SMNVEV (reference sequence). The J segment lost 6 bases and the V segment lost 6 bases, leaving 12 bases of the junction unmatched. Written as DNA, the CDR3 is TGTGCCAGCAGCTTCTGGACGGCGGGAGACGATACGCAGTATTTT. The encoded protein is CASSFWTAGDDTQYF.

With respect to this clone: Other DNA sequences in the same sample also yield this CDR3. The rearrangement joins TRBV11-2 to TRBJ2-1; D possibly corresponds to TRBD2 (5 bases). CDR3 length: 14 residues. CDR1 and CDR2 (germline): SGHAT, FQNNGV. With 1 base removed from V and 9 bases from J, the gap between germline ends came to 13 bases. CDR3: CASSLARAGGEQFF. The DNA for the CDR3 is TGTGCCAGCAGCTTAGCGCGGGCCGGAGGTGAGCAGTTCTTC.

This clone was counted a few times. The chain has TRBV7-8 and TRBJ1-4; D not resolved. The CDR3 has 16 residues. The V gene's germline CDR1 is SGHVS and CDR2 FQNEAQ. V lost 0 bases, J lost 10 bases, and 18 bases lay in between. CDR3 DNA sequence: TGTGCCAGCAGCTTAGCGGAGACATATCCGGAGGGAAAACTGTTTTTT. This codes for CASSLAETYPEGKLFF.

This chain's CDR3 is CASSLGQGAGTDTQYF. CDR3 sequence (DNA): TGTGCCAGCAGTTTGGGCCAGGGGGCTGGGACAGATACGCAGTATTTT. The chain links TRBV28 to TRBJ2-3, with 8 bases lining up with TRBD1. CDR3 size: 16 residues. The germline CDR1 and CDR2 sequences are MDHEN and SYDVKM. The V segment lost 3 bases and the J segment 3 bases; nucleotides outside the gene matches: 8.

The V and J genes are TRBV19 and TRBJ2-4; D may be TRBD1 or TRBD2 (5 bases each). The CDR3 is 16 residues long. The V gene lost 3 bases and the J gene lost 1 base, with 13 bases spanning the gap. Germline CDR1 is LNHDA and CDR2 is SQIVND (reference sequence). The CDR3 loop is CASSIYVREAKNIQYF. The CDR3 DNA follows: TGTGCCAGTAGTATTTACGTCAGGGAGGCCAAAAACATTCAGTACTTC.

The chain joins TRBV13 to TRBJ2-7; the match to TRBD1 covers 9 bases. CDR1 is PRHDT and CDR2 is FYEKMQ in the germline V gene (reference sequence). This CDR3 comprises 14 residues. J gave up 6 bases and V 4 bases, and 7 bases lay outside the gene matches. The CDR3 nucleotides are TGTGCCAGCAGCTCCCCGGGACAGGGTTCCGAGCAGTACTTC. Its protein product is CASSSPGQGSEQYF.

This rearrangement joins TRBV14 to TRBJ1-1, with D perhaps matching TRBD1 (5 bases). V shed 0 bases and J shed 0 bases, with 11 bases lying between them. Germline V CDR1 and CDR2: SGHDN, FVKESK. The CDR3 loop spans 16 amino acids. The CDR3 spells CASSQDRGNLNTEAFF. For the CDR3, the DNA is TGTGCCAGCAGCCAAGACCGGGGGAACCTGAACACTGAAGCTTTCTTT.

V is TRBV11-3 and J is TRBJ2-7; D is possibly TRBD1 (5 bases). CDR1 is SGHNT and CDR2 is YENEEA in the germline V gene. This CDR3 has 14 amino acids. The V end was cut by 2 bases, the J end by 0 bases, with 8 bases between. CDR3 residues: CASSLRDSSYEQYF. The CDR3 bases are TGTGCCAGCAGCTTACGTGACAGCTCCTACGAGCAGTACTTC.

CDR3 bases: TGTGCCAGCAGCTTAGGGGGGTCCCAAGAGACCCAGTACTTC. Its translation is CASSLGGSQETQYF. The rearrangement uses TRBV7-3 and TRBJ2-5; D is perhaps TRBD2 (6 bases). The V end lost 2 bases, the J end lost 1 base, and 8 bases lay between the germline ends. The germline V gene encodes CDR1 SGHTA and CDR2 FQGTGA. The CDR3 sequence is 14 residues long.

The CDR3 DNA reads TGCAGTGCTAGAGTAGAGACCCAGTACTTC. Protein: CSARVETQYF. J is TRBJ2-5 and V is TRBV20-1; D not certain. V dropped 1 base and J dropped 4 bases, with 1 base sitting between them. The germline CDR1 and CDR2 sequences are DFQATT and SNEGSKA (reference sequence). The CDR3 length is 10 residues.

This clone was seen more than once but under ten times. The chain recombines TRBV11-2 with TRBJ1-2; D gene ambiguous. This CDR3 region has 11 residues. Germline V lookup: CDR1 SGHAT, CDR2 FQNNGV. Trimming removed 4 bases at V and 5 bases at J, with 5 bases between. CDR3 amino acids: CASSSVYGYTF. In DNA, the CDR3 is TGTGCCAGCAGCTCTGTGTATGGCTACACCTTC. Together with reference TRBV11-2 and TRBJ1-2, the CDR3 gives the full variable domain: EAGVAQSPRYKIIEKRQSVAFWCNPISGHATLYWYQQILGQGPKLLIQFQNNGVVDDSQLPKDRFSAERLKGVDSTLKIQPAKLEDSAVYLCASSSVYGYTFGSGTRLTVV.

This CDR3 is CASRGPGLTSGNTIYF. DNA for the CDR3: TGTGCCAGCAGAGGCCCAGGACTGACCTCTGGAAACACCATATATTTT. V and J are TRBV7-2 and TRBJ1-3; D not certain. The length of the CDR3 is 16 residues. Trimming removed 6 bases from V and 0 bases from J, with 15 bases in between. Germline CDR1 and CDR2: SGHTA and FQGNSA.

V usage is TRBV5-1 and J usage is TRBJ2-7; possibly TRBD1 for D (5 bases). Looked up from germline, CDR1 is SGHRS and CDR2 is YFSETQ. This CDR3 has 14 amino acids. Trimming left V 1 base short and J 5 bases short, with 13 bases between. DNA for the CDR3: TGCGCCAGCAGCTTGTCGGGCAGGGTGGACGAGCAGTACTTC. This sequence encodes CASSLSGRVDEQYF.

This clone was seen only once. The V call is TRBV2, the J call TRBJ1-4, with a tentative D call TRBD1 (6 bases). The V and J ends lost 6 bases and 2 bases respectively, with 10 bases between them. The CDR3 is 14 amino acids. CDR1 SNHLY and CDR2 FYNNEI come from the germline V gene. In DNA form, the CDR3 reads TGTGCCAGCAGGACAGGCGGGACTAATGAAAAACTGTTTTTT. This sequence encodes CASRTGGTNEKLFF.